This TCR beta chain comes out of a study of T cells in Graves' hyperthyroidism and ophthalmopathy. Template material for amplifying TCR beta CDR3 regions consisted of RNA transcripts. When the TCR CDR3 underwent first-round RT-PCR, the HTBI primer set was used. TCRdb reprocessed the multiplex PCR reads via MiXCR and lists one record per CDR3 protein. This table holds about 560,000 distinct CDR3 sequences, 16% found once. Between the trimmed V and J ends, which lost 8 bases and 0 bases, there was a span of 26 bases. This CDR3 contains 19 residues. Germline CDR1 SGHTA, CDR2 FQGNSA. Clinical symptoms, serum thyroxine and TRAb, thyroid ultrasound and orbital computed tomography together formed the diagnostic basis.

Sequenced material: blood. V usage is TRBV7-2 and J usage is TRBJ2-1; D may be TRBD1 (6 bases). The receptor comes from a woman younger than 30 with Graves' hyperthyroidism. CDR3 loop: CASSAQGIGVLGSYNEQFF. In nucleotides, the CDR3 is TGTGCCAGCTCTGCCCAGGGGATCGGGGTCCTAGGCTCCTACAATGAGCAGTTCTTC.